The present T cell receptor (beta chain) was sequenced within a study of siplizumab effects on memory and regulatory T cells. General study results and limits: It seemed that naive T cells were more diverse than memory cells and were major contributors to the alloresponse.

V trimming: 5 bases; J trimming: 8 bases; junction bases outside the gene matches: 10. The germline V gene has CDR1 SGHTA and CDR2 FQGNSA. This CDR3 is built from 15 residues. The method was immunoSEQ multiplex PCR; TCRdb's version includes in-frame clones alone and lacks a portion of them. This repertoire shows 100,000 or so clones, roughly 94% found once; its top ten account for over 0.55%. To note about this clone: Its antigen is unknown.

The V call is TRBV7-2, the J call TRBJ1-3, with 9 bases aligning to TRBD1. This TCR was recovered from a human donor in good health. Sequencing input: Tregs sorted from blood. The CDR3: CASSLSAGQGYTIYF. In DNA, the CDR3 is TGTGCCAGCAGCCTCTCGGCGGGACAGGGATACACCATATATTTT.